The 20 T cell receptor beta chains below all came from one sample that was sequenced in a study of blood T cell repertoires in COVID-19. Sequencing was performed with immunoSEQ multiplex PCR; in TCRdb, only in-frame clones are kept and a portion is missing. The sample yields tens of thousands of clones, approximately 86% seen once. The sample was peripheral blood. These TCRs come from a woman aged 60-70 years with acute or convalescent COVID-19.

The chain couples TRBV27 to TRBJ2-7; D uncertain. The germline gives CDR1 MNHEY, CDR2 SMNVEV (reference sequence). The CDR3 is 14 amino acids. Trimming shortened V by 5 bases and J by 0 bases, and 11 bases separated the two germline ends. CDR3 DNA: TGTGCCAGCAGTCTGACTGTTAGCTCCTACGAGCAGTACTTC. It translates to CASSLTVSSYEQYF.

This clone was seen a single time. The chain has TRBV5-1 and TRBJ2-4, with D perhaps matching TRBD2 (6 bases). The CDR3 consists of 14 residues. Germline V lookup: CDR1 SGHRS, CDR2 YFSETQ. Trimming removed 4 bases at V and 5 bases at J, with 13 bases between. CDR3 DNA: TGCGCCAGCAGCGTCGGGGGTGTCCAAAACATTCAGTACTTC. The encoded protein is CASSVGGVQNIQYF.

The rearrangement joins TRBV19 to TRBJ1-1; D uncertain. The CDR3 consists of 13 residues. With 8 bases removed from V and 4 bases from J, the gap between germline ends came to 14 bases. Germline CDR1 and CDR2: LNHDA and SQIVND (reference sequence). The CDR3: CASLPGGSTEAFF. Here the CDR3 DNA reads TGTGCCAGTCTTCCGGGAGGTTCCACTGAAGCTTTCTTT.

The rearrangement uses TRBV5-1 and TRBJ1-4; no clear D. The V gene lost 0 bases and the J gene lost 0 bases, with 6 bases spanning the gap. The CDR3 extends over 15 amino acids. Germline CDR1 and CDR2: SGHRS and YFSETQ. This chain's CDR3 is CASSLAQATNEKLFF. CDR3 nucleotides: TGCGCCAGCAGCTTGGCCCAGGCAACTAATGAAAAACTGTTTTTT.

V usage is TRBV24-1 and J usage is TRBJ2-3; D gene unclear. The CDR3 sequence is 14 residues long. CDR1 is KGHDR, CDR2 SFDVKD, per germline. Trimming stripped 9 bases from V and 0 bases from J, with 12 bases between. The CDR3 coding sequence is TGTGCCACCTCAGATTATTCTAGCACAGATACGCAGTATTTT. This encodes CATSDYSSTDTQYF.

The chain links TRBV2 to TRBJ1-5, with 9 nucleotides matching TRBD1. The V and J ends lost 6 bases and 3 bases, in that order; junction bases with no gene match: 9. CDR1 and CDR2 from the germline V gene are SNHLY and FYNNEI. This CDR3 has 16 residues. CDR3 in amino acids: CASREQGAGLNQPQHF. CDR3 sequence (DNA): TGTGCCAGCAGGGAACAGGGGGCTGGTCTCAATCAGCCCCAGCATTTT.

The chain carries TRBV7-3 and TRBJ1-6; D remains ambiguous. V was trimmed by 1 base and J by 4 bases, leaving 5 bases between them. The CDR3 runs to 14 residues. Germline loops: CDR1 SGHTA, CDR2 FQGTGA. The CDR3 bases are TGTGCCAGCAGCTTAAGCGGGTATAATTCACCCCTCCACTTT. Its translation: CASSLSGYNSPLHF.

The rearrangement links TRBV24-1 to TRBJ1-1; 7 nucleotides match TRBD1. V trimming: 4 bases; J trimming: 0 bases; junction bases outside the gene matches: 1. Germline V gives CDR1 KGHDR, CDR2 SFDVKD. There are 14 residues in the CDR3. CDR3 in DNA: TGTGCCACCAGTGAGACAGGGATGAACACTGAAGCTTTCTTT. It specifies CATSETGMNTEAFF.

The chain is built from TRBV2 and TRBJ2-7, with TRBD1 as a possible D gene (5 bases). The germline V gene has CDR1 SNHLY and CDR2 FYNNEI. The CDR3 is 11 residues long. The V end lost 10 bases, the J end lost 6 bases, and 13 bases lay between the germline ends. This chain's CDR3 is CATGIGAEQYF. CDR3 nucleotide sequence: TGTGCCACAGGGATCGGAGCCGAGCAGTACTTC.

The CDR3 spells CSARGGRGMGEQYF. CDR3 DNA sequence: TGCAGCGCCCGGGGTGGGCGGGGAATGGGCGAGCAGTACTTC. V is TRBV29-1 and J is TRBJ2-7; maybe TRBD2 (6 bases). V was shortened by 7 bases and J by 6 bases, with 22 bases between the two germline ends. In germline, CDR1 is SQVTM, CDR2 ANQGSEA. The CDR3 length is 14 residues.

The V gene is TRBV7-3, the J gene TRBJ2-1; perhaps TRBD2 as D (6 bases). Germline CDR1 and CDR2: SGHTA and FQGTGA. This CDR3 spans 13 amino acids. V was cut by 3 bases and J by 7 bases, with 10 bases left in between. CDR3 nucleotide sequence: TGTGCCAGCAGCTTCGGGACTCCGAATGAGCAGTTCTTC. It translates to CASSFGTPNEQFF.

This clone was observed once. The chain employs TRBV24-1 and TRBJ1-1; maybe TRBD1 (5 bases). CDR1 is KGHDR and CDR2 is SFDVKD in the germline V gene. The V gene lost 2 bases and the J gene lost 7 bases, with 13 bases spanning the gap. The CDR3 spans 14 residues. The CDR3: CATSDSTRGGEAFF. The CDR3 nucleotides read TGTGCCACCAGTGATTCCACTCGGGGGGGTGAAGCTTTCTTT.

The chain is built from TRBV6-5 and TRBJ1-1; 12 bases line up with TRBD1. This CDR3 contains 14 residues. Germline values: CDR1 MNHEY, CDR2 SVGAGI. Trimming cost V 8 bases and J 3 bases; bases outside gene matches: 4. The CDR3 loop reads CASLGTGGHTEAFF. The DNA of the CDR3 is TGTGCCAGCCTAGGGACAGGGGGCCACACTGAAGCTTTCTTT.

This sequence joins TRBV7-9 and TRBJ2-5; TRBD1 agrees at 10 bases. Losses at the gene ends were 1 base for V and 4 bases for J; bases not matched to a gene: 6. The CDR3 runs 16 residues. The V gene's germline CDR1 is SEHNR and CDR2 FQNEAQ (reference sequence). The CDR3 reads CASSLGDRGVRETQYF. The CDR3 nucleotides are TGTGCCAGCAGCTTAGGGGACAGGGGAGTCAGAGAGACCCAGTACTTC.

The chain employs TRBV19 and TRBJ2-2, with D tentatively TRBD1 (5 bases). Germline V gene sequence: CDR1 LNHDA, CDR2 SQIVND (reference sequence). This CDR3 has 17 amino acids. Trimming left V 3 bases short and J 0 bases short, with 14 bases between. Here the CDR3 DNA reads TGTGCCAGTAGTATTAGTCGACAGCTCTCGAACACCGGGGAGCTGTTTTTT. Translating it yields CASSISRQLSNTGELFF.

For the CDR3, the DNA is TGTGCCAGCAGCTTAGTCGGGACAGGGATATATGAGCAGTTCTTC. Translating gives CASSLVGTGIYEQFF. This chain links TRBV7-6 with TRBJ2-1; 9 nucleotides match TRBD1. V trimming: 1 base; J trimming: 8 bases; junction bases outside the gene matches: 6. Germline V gene lookup returns CDR1 SGHVS and CDR2 FNYEAQ. The CDR3 consists of 15 residues.

CDR3 coding DNA: TGTGCCAGTACCTTCGAAGGACTAGCGGCCGGGGAGCTGTTTTTT. The encoded protein is CASTFEGLAAGELFF. The chain has TRBV19 and TRBJ2-2, with 10 bases lining up with TRBD2. Trimming took 7 bases from V and 6 from J; bases not matched to a gene: 8. The CDR3 runs 15 residues. In germline, CDR1 is LNHDA, CDR2 SQIVND (reference sequence).

This clone was found once. V is TRBV2 and J is TRBJ1-5, with D possibly matching TRBD1 (6 bases). V was trimmed by 1 base and J by 3 bases, leaving 13 bases between them. The CDR3 length is 16 residues. Germline CDR1 reads SNHLY; CDR2 reads FYNNEI. The chain's CDR3 is CASSEEGGQYNQPQHF. The CDR3 DNA sequence: TGTGCCAGCAGTGAAGAAGGAGGACAGTACAATCAGCCCCAGCATTTT.

The rearrangement joins TRBV2 to TRBJ2-5, with 7 bases aligning to TRBD1. In germline, CDR1 is SNHLY, CDR2 FYNNEI. This CDR3 has 15 residues. V shed 4 bases, J shed 2 bases, and the junction held 7 bases outside the gene matches. The CDR3 loop reads CASSGGSQGQETQYF. The CDR3, as DNA: TGTGCCAGCAGTGGTGGGTCACAGGGGCAAGAGACCCAGTACTTC. Variable domain in full (rest from reference TRBV2 and TRBJ2-5): EPEVTQTPSHQVTQMGQEVILRCVPISNHLYFYWYRQILGQKVEFLVSFYNNEISEKSEIFDDQFSVERPDGSNFTLKIRSTKLEDSAMYFCASSGGSQGQETQYFGPGTRLLVL.

The rearrangement uses TRBV6-5 and TRBJ2-7; 9 bases match TRBD1. In germline, CDR1 is MNHEY, CDR2 SVGAGI. Trimming cost V 10 bases and J 2 bases; bases outside gene matches: 12. There are 15 residues in the CDR3. CDR3 residues: CATSTLDRGTYEQYF. In nucleotides, the CDR3 is TGTGCCACCTCTACCCTTGACAGGGGGACCTACGAGCAGTACTTC.